This TCR beta chain was recorded in a study of blood T cell repertoires in COVID-19. The overall study: Samples representing acute and convalescent COVID-19 were sourced from the United States, Italy and Spain. PBMCs, B-cell-depleted T cells, or T cells provided the cDNA or gDNA that made up the material.

Per the original data handling: Nucleated cell counts were estimated from reference gene primer amplification. Sequencing used immunoSEQ multiplex PCR; TCRdb keeps in-frame clones, though not all of them. The V and J calls and clone size were taken over from that table, and D and trimming were inferred from the DNA. The table lists almost 55,000 clones, roughly 84% of them singletons, with roughly 2.7% in the top ten. The sequence derives from a man aged 45-60 years with acute or convalescent COVID-19. Material for sequencing was peripheral blood.

CDR3 in DNA: TGCGCCAGCAGCCAAGCTCTTCGAGAGACCCAGTACTTC. Its translation is CASSQALRETQYF. V is TRBV4-1 and J is TRBJ2-5; D is unclear. Trimming took off 1 base at V and 4 bases at J, with 7 bases between the two ends. This CDR3 spans 13 amino acids. In germline, CDR1 is MGHRA, CDR2 YSYEKL.